The 28 T cell receptor beta chains in this list originate from one sample, sequenced in a study of T cells in Graves' hyperthyroidism and ophthalmopathy. RNA transcripts yielded amplified TCR beta CDR3 regions. In the first-round RT-PCR of the TCR CDR3, the HTBI primer set was used. TCRdb reprocessed the multiplex PCR reads with MiXCR, giving one entry per CDR3 protein. The sample holds roughly 640,000 distinct CDR3 sequences; about a sixth are singletons and the top ten take roughly 3%. Sequenced: blood. The receptors stem from a woman between 40 and 55 years old with Graves' ophthalmopathy.

This clonotype occurred a few times. The V call is TRBV19, the J call TRBJ2-4; possibly TRBD1 for D (6 bases). Germline V gene sequence: CDR1 LNHDA, CDR2 SQIVND (reference sequence). The CDR3 spans 14 residues. The germline V and J ends were trimmed by 3 bases and 2 bases, with 8 bases remaining between them. CDR3: CASSIQGTKNIQYF. In DNA, the CDR3 is TGTGCCAGTAGTATCCAGGGGACCAAAAACATTCAGTACTTC.

The gene calls are TRBV28 and TRBJ2-7; TRBD2 is a possible D gene (5 bases). The germline V and J ends were trimmed by 6 bases and 7 bases, with 13 bases remaining between them. The CDR3 spans 12 residues. Germline V CDR1 and CDR2: MDHEN, SYDVKM. The chain's CDR3 is CASRRATGEQYF. For the CDR3, the DNA is TGTGCCAGCAGGAGGGCGACGGGGGAGCAGTACTTC.

This clonotype was detected many times. The gene calls are TRBV11-2 and TRBJ2-1; no definite D call. Trimming took 6 bases from V and 8 from J, leaving 8 bases between them. Germline CDR1 reads SGHAT; CDR2 reads FQNNGV. The CDR3 length is 11 residues. The CDR3 loop is CASRVDHEQFF. Here the CDR3 DNA reads TGTGCCAGCAGGGTGGACCATGAGCAGTTCTTC.

The rearrangement joins TRBV5-1 to TRBJ2-7; D is possibly TRBD1 (6 bases). CDR1 is SGHRS, CDR2 YFSETQ, per germline. V was trimmed by 4 bases and J by 0 bases, leaving 11 bases between them. The CDR3 length is 14 residues. CDR3 in DNA: TGCGCCAGCAGCCTCCGGACAGACTCCTACGAGCAGTACTTC. Translating gives CASSLRTDSYEQYF.

This clonotype was counted ten times or more. CDR3 DNA: TGTGCCAGCAGCCCGGACTTGGTAGCGGGGGCTTCCTACTACTTC. It codes for CASSPDLVAGASYYF. This rearrangement joins TRBV6-1 to TRBJ2-5; TRBD2 aligns across 9 bases. V shed 6 bases, J shed 14 bases, and the junction held 19 bases outside the gene matches. Looked up from germline, CDR1 is MNHNS and CDR2 is SASEGT. CDR3 length equals 15 residues.

The V and J genes are TRBV20-1 and TRBJ2-7, with 14 bases aligning to TRBD2. The CDR3 spans 18 residues. Trimming removed 0 bases from V and 1 base from J; junction bases left unmatched: 8. CDR1 is DFQATT, CDR2 SNEGSKA, per germline (reference sequence). Here the CDR3 reads CSARDLATSGGDSYEQYF. CDR3 nucleotides: TGCAGTGCTAGAGATTTGGCGACTAGCGGGGGGGATTCCTACGAGCAGTACTTC.

This clonotype was seen only a few times. The chain has TRBV6-1 and TRBJ1-1, with D perhaps TRBD1 (5 bases). The CDR3 is made up of 14 amino acids. The V gene's germline CDR1 is MNHNS and CDR2 SASEGT. V was shortened by 4 bases and J by 7 bases, with 16 bases between the two germline ends. Here the CDR3 reads CASSARRETIEAFF. For the CDR3, the DNA is TGTGCCAGCAGTGCCCGCAGGGAGACCATTGAAGCTTTCTTT.

Turning to this clonotype: A much larger clone differs from this one at a single base, so this may be a read error. This sequence joins TRBV7-8 and TRBJ2-1; no clear D. This CDR3 region has 16 residues. In germline, CDR1 is SGHVS, CDR2 FQNEAQ. V dropped 6 bases and J dropped 0 bases, with 15 bases sitting between them. CDR3 nucleotides: TGTGCCAGCAGATTAACCCGAGAGAGCTCCTACAATGAGCAGTTCTTC. This translates into CASRLTRESSYNEQFF.

V is TRBV3-1 and J is TRBJ1-1, with D possibly matching TRBD1 (5 bases). V lost 0 bases, J lost 3 bases, and 14 bases lay in between. The CDR3 runs to 16 residues. The germline V gene has CDR1 LGHDT and CDR2 YNNKEL (reference sequence). Written as DNA, the CDR3 is TGTGCCAGCAGCCAAGATTGGGGGGTGGTTGACACTGAAGCTTTCTTT. Protein product: CASSQDWGVVDTEAFF.

At least ten counts were recorded for this clonotype. This sequence joins TRBV28 and TRBJ1-3, with D hard to call. Germline V gene sequence: CDR1 MDHEN, CDR2 SYDVKM. V shed 1 base and J shed 4 bases, with 14 bases lying between them. CDR3 length equals 16 residues. DNA of the CDR3: TGTGCCAGCAGTTTATTGGTACCCGTGGCCGGAAACACCATATATTTT. Its protein is CASSLLVPVAGNTIYF.

This clonotype was found a few times. The chain carries TRBV5-1 and TRBJ2-7; a weak D match, TRBD2 (5 bases). The CDR3 runs to 15 residues. Trimming took 0 bases from V and 2 from J, leaving 12 bases between them. Germline CDR1 SGHRS, CDR2 YFSETQ. The CDR3 coding sequence is TGCGCCAGCAGCTTGGTTGTGGACTCCACCTACGAGCAGTACTTC. This gives the protein CASSLVVDSTYEQYF.

The chain is built from TRBV18 and TRBJ1-3; D not certain. Trimming removed 2 bases from V and 0 bases from J, with 11 bases in between. Looked up from germline, CDR1 is KGHSH and CDR2 is LQKENI. The CDR3 has 16 amino acids. The chain's CDR3 is CASSPDLQISGNTIYF. CDR3 bases: TGTGCCAGCTCACCAGATCTGCAGATCTCTGGAAACACCATATATTTT. The whole variable domain, filled in from reference TRBV18 and TRBJ1-3, reads NAGVMQNPRHLVRRRGQEARLRCSPMKGHSHVYWYRQLPEEGLKFMVYLQKENIIDESGMPKERFSAEFPKEGPSILRIQQVVRGDSAAYFCASSPDLQISGNTIYFGEGSWLTVV.

In its sample, this clonotype was seen a few times. The rearrangement uses TRBV7-9 and TRBJ2-2; D uncertain. Germline V gene sequence: CDR1 SEHNR, CDR2 FQNEAQ (reference sequence). Trimming cost V 5 bases and J 3 bases, with 10 bases left between them. The CDR3 consists of 14 residues. In DNA, the CDR3 is TGTGCCAGCAGCGTCTACCGGGACACCGGGGAGCTGTTTTTT. Protein sequence: CASSVYRDTGELFF.

This clonotype was detected many times. J is TRBJ2-7 and V is TRBV7-9; TRBD2 agrees at 9 bases. Trimming took 3 bases from V and 2 from J; bases not matched to a gene: 8. The CDR3 loop spans 16 amino acids. Germline V gene sequence: CDR1 SEHNR, CDR2 FQNEAQ (reference sequence). The CDR3 loop reads CASSLGPSGDPYEQYF. CDR3 bases: TGTGCCAGCAGCTTGGGACCTAGCGGGGACCCCTACGAGCAGTACTTC.

Only a few counts were recorded for this clonotype. V gene TRBV6-1 combines with J gene TRBJ2-3, with 12 bases aligning to TRBD1. V was clipped by 10 bases and J by 4 bases; unmatched bases: 9. This CDR3 spans 15 amino acids. The germline V gene has CDR1 MNHNS and CDR2 SASEGT. The CDR3 region is CAIHTGTGGADTQYF. The CDR3 coding sequence is TGTGCCATCCACACCGGGACAGGGGGCGCAGATACGCAGTATTTT.

In its sample, this clonotype was seen many times. V is TRBV7-2 and J is TRBJ2-2; a possible D gene is TRBD1 (5 bases). V lost 5 bases, J lost 1 base, and 8 bases lay in between. Looked up from germline, CDR1 is SGHTA and CDR2 is FQGNSA. The CDR3 covers 14 residues. The CDR3 sequence: CASSQGQNTGELFF. CDR3 in DNA: TGTGCCAGCAGCCAAGGACAGAACACCGGGGAGCTGTTTTTT.

This clonotype was observed many times. The chain employs TRBV20-1 and TRBJ2-1; D call uncertain. V gave up 0 bases and J gave up 5 bases, with 17 bases separating them. Germline V gene sequence: CDR1 DFQATT, CDR2 SNEGSKA (reference sequence). The CDR3 runs to 16 residues. The CDR3 DNA follows: TGCAGTGCTAGAGATCATACGTTATCCCCCCACAATGAGCAGTTCTTC. As protein: CSARDHTLSPHNEQFF.

The chain is built from TRBV19 and TRBJ2-1, with 12 nucleotides matching TRBD2. With 2 bases clipped from V and 7 bases from J, the junction kept 9 bases outside the gene matches. This CDR3 is 17 amino acids long. CDR1 LNHDA and CDR2 SQIVND come from the germline V gene (reference sequence). The CDR3 protein is CASSIWGGLAGRNEQFF. The CDR3 nucleotides read TGTGCCAGTAGTATATGGGGGGGACTAGCGGGTAGGAATGAGCAGTTCTTC.

The rearrangement joins TRBV11-2 to TRBJ2-1; 8 positions match TRBD1. The germline V gene has CDR1 SGHAT and CDR2 FQNNGV. The CDR3 extends over 16 amino acids. V trimming: 3 bases; J trimming: 8 bases; junction bases outside the gene matches: 12. The CDR3 coding sequence is TGTGCCAGCAGCTTTAACAATGACAGGGGCTTCGATGAGCAGTTCTTC. This codes for CASSFNNDRGFDEQFF.

This clonotype was found many times. The V and J genes are TRBV12-3 or TRBV12-4 and TRBJ2-5, with D perhaps TRBD2 (7 bases). There are 14 residues in the CDR3. V dropped 1 base and J dropped 2 bases, with 8 bases sitting between them. CDR3 nucleotide sequence: TGTGCCAGCAGTTTAGAGGGGGGGCAAGAGACCCAGTACTTC. Protein: CASSLEGGQETQYF.

This clonotype turned up a few times. This chain uses TRBV5-1 with TRBJ1-6; weak D call: TRBD1 (6 bases). The CDR3 is made up of 16 amino acids. CDR1 is SGHRS and CDR2 is YFSETQ in the germline V gene. V gave up 0 bases and J gave up 7 bases, with 14 bases separating them. The CDR3 is CASSLGQANSNSPLHF. Written as DNA, the CDR3 is TGCGCCAGCAGCTTGGGACAGGCTAACTCAAATTCACCCCTCCACTTT.

This clonotype was seen only once. CDR3 nucleotides: TGCGCCAGCGCGTTCACCGGGGAGCTGTTTTTT. Residues: CASAFTGELFF. The J gene is TRBJ2-2, the V gene TRBV10-2; D is undetermined. Looked up from germline, CDR1 is WSHSY and CDR2 is SAAADI. The V gene lost 8 bases and the J gene lost 4 bases, with 5 bases spanning the gap. This CDR3 spans 11 amino acids.

This clonotype was recorded a few times. The rearrangement joins TRBV5-4 to TRBJ2-3, with 14 bases that match TRBD2. V was clipped by 4 bases and J by 5 bases; unmatched bases: 9. The CDR3 sequence is 17 residues long. Germline values: CDR1 SGHNT, CDR2 YYREEE (reference sequence). CDR3 residues: CASSLQTSGGARDTQYF. The CDR3 coding sequence is TGTGCCAGCAGCCTCCAGACTAGCGGGGGGGCCAGAGATACGCAGTATTTT.

This clonotype was observed many times. V gene TRBV20-1 combines with J gene TRBJ2-7; the D is unclear. This CDR3 is 14 amino acids long. V dropped 6 bases and J dropped 1 base, with 16 bases sitting between them. Per germline, CDR1 DFQATT and CDR2 SNEGSKA (reference sequence). CDR3 sequence reads: CSAPPIPGSYEQYF. Here the CDR3 DNA reads TGCAGTGCACCACCGATCCCCGGGTCCTACGAGCAGTACTTC.

This clonotype came up a few times. The genes are TRBV18 and TRBJ1-5; perhaps TRBD1 as D (5 bases). Trimming took 5 bases from V and 10 from J, leaving 18 bases between them. CDR3 size: 14 residues. The germline gives CDR1 KGHSH, CDR2 LQKENI. The CDR3 coding sequence is TGTGCCAGCTCATCCACAGGCTTGATGAGCCCCCAGCATTTT. It encodes CASSSTGLMSPQHF.

This clonotype was found a few times. CDR3 in DNA: TGCGCCAGCAGCCGGTTCTCGGGGCGGACCATGAACACTGAAGCTTTCTTT. Its protein is CASSRFSGRTMNTEAFF. This sequence joins TRBV5-1 and TRBJ1-1; D might be TRBD1 (5 bases). This CDR3 contains 17 residues. V was clipped by 4 bases and J by 0 bases, with 19 bases between them. Germline V gene lookup returns CDR1 SGHRS and CDR2 YFSETQ.

With regard to this clonotype: A read error may be the cause here, since a much bigger clone is one base away. V usage is TRBV6-2 or TRBV6-3 and J usage is TRBJ1-5, with TRBD1 matching over 8 bases. Trimming cost V 6 bases and J 1 base; bases outside gene matches: 8. CDR1 is MNHEY and CDR2 is SVGEGT in the germline V gene. The CDR3 extends over 16 amino acids. The CDR3 sequence is CASSTRTGISNQPQHF. DNA of the CDR3: TGTGCCAGCAGCACCAGGACAGGGATAAGCAATCAGCCCCAGCATTTT.

This clonotype was observed a single time. Sequence at one end of the junction differs from germline and may be a read error. This chain links TRBV18 with TRBJ2-5; D might be TRBD1 (8 bases). The germline V gene encodes CDR1 KGHSH and CDR2 LQKENI. The CDR3 consists of 14 residues. CDR3 DNA sequence: TGTGTCAGCTCACGGGGGGACAGGCAAGAGACCCAGTACTTC. Translation: CVSSRGDRQETQYF.